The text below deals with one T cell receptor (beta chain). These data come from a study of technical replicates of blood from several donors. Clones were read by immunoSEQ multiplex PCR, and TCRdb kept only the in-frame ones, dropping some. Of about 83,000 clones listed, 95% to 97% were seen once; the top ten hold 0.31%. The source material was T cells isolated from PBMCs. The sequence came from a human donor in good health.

The chain's CDR3 is CASSKGGFTDTQYF. CDR3 bases: TGTGCCAGCAGTAAAGGGGGTTTCACAGATACGCAGTATTTT. J is TRBJ2-3 and V is TRBV6-5; D is perhaps TRBD1 (6 bases). With 5 bases removed from V and 2 bases from J, the gap between germline ends came to 11 bases. The CDR3 loop spans 14 amino acids. Germline values: CDR1 MNHEY, CDR2 SVGAGI.